This T cell receptor beta chain is drawn from a study of blood T cell repertoires in COVID-19. Study details: Sites in the United States, Italy and Spain provided acute and convalescent COVID-19 samples. From T cells, B-cell-depleted T cells, or PBMCs came the material, which was cDNA or gDNA.

Between the trimmed V and J ends, which lost 0 bases and 5 bases, there was a span of 6 bases. The CDR3 covers 14 residues. The germline CDR1 and CDR2 sequences are SGHRS and YFSETQ. Authors' analysis steps: It was from reference gene primer amplification that nucleated cell counts were estimated. Here immunoSEQ multiplex PCR was the method, and the copy in TCRdb shows in-frame clones only, minus some. Clone size and V and J calls were adopted from that table, with D and trimming inferred from the DNA. Of fewer than 200,000 clones listed, over 75% are singletons. V usage is TRBV5-1 and J usage is TRBJ1-6; D gene uncertain. This TCR derives from a woman under 30 who had recovered from COVID-19. Sequenced input: PBMCs or T cells enriched from blood (not recorded which). The CDR3 protein is CASSLDINNSPLHF. The CDR3 region has the DNA TGCGCCAGCAGCTTGGACATTAATAATTCACCCCTCCACTTT. The complete variable domain, with remaining parts taken from reference TRBV5-1 and TRBJ1-6, reads KAGVTQTPRYLIKTRGQQVTLSCSPISGHRSVSWYQQTPGQGLQFLFEYFSETQRNKGNFPGRFSGRQFSNSRSEMNVSTLELGDSALYLCASSLDINNSPLHFGNGTRLTVT.